This T cell receptor (beta chain) was identified in a study of blood T cell repertoires in COVID-19. About the study: Spain, Italy and the United States supplied samples that represented acute and convalescent COVID-19. T cells, B-cell-depleted T cells, or PBMCs provided the cDNA or gDNA that served as material.

Authors' data handling: It was from reference gene primer amplification that nucleated cell counts were estimated. Generated by immunoSEQ multiplex PCR, the TCRdb table keeps only in-frame clones and is missing some. That table supplies the V and J calls and clone size; D and trimming were determined from the DNA. This sample yields hundreds of thousands of clones, of which over 75% are seen a single time; 4% belongs to the top ten. The trim removed 3 bases at V and 5 bases at J, leaving 10 bases unmatched. The CDR3 runs to 17 residues. Looked up from germline, CDR1 is MDHEN and CDR2 is SYDVKM. This TCR came from a woman aged 50 to 60 with active or convalescent COVID-19. Sequences were obtained from peripheral blood. The V and J genes are TRBV28 and TRBJ2-7, with 13 nucleotides matching TRBD2. DNA of the CDR3: TGTGCCAGCAGTTTCCGGACTAGCGGGGGCTGGGGGAACGAGCAGTACTTC. Protein: CASSFRTSGGWGNEQYF. The full variable domain, completed using reference TRBV28 and TRBJ2-7, is DVKVTQSSRYLVKRTGEKVFLECVQDMDHENMFWYRQDPGLGLRLIYFSYDVKMKEKGDIPEGYSVSREKKERFSLILESASTNQTSMYLCASSFRTSGGWGNEQYFGPGTRLTVT.